These 27 T cell receptor beta chains came from one sample sequenced in a study of blood T cells in healthy people across ages. The second PCR ran about 6 to 12 cycles with a sample-barcoded 5' primer and J-beta primers. TCRdb ran MiXCR on the 5' RACE reads and lists one entry per CDR3 protein. The table records over 600,000 distinct CDR3 sequences, about 43% of them present only once. The sequencing input was blood. These receptor sequences come from an elderly man in good health.

The chain joins TRBV7-4 to TRBJ2-7; 9 nucleotides match TRBD1. The CDR3 sequence is 16 residues long. Unmatched junction bases numbered 13, after V lost 5 bases and J lost 5 bases. Per the germline V gene, CDR1 is SGHVT and CDR2 is SQSDAQ. The CDR3 bases are TGTGCCAGCAGCCTAGGACCGGGACAGGGAGGAAACGAGCAGTACTTC. Its protein is CASSLGPGQGGNEQYF.

The gene calls are TRBV27 and TRBJ1-2; D is undetermined. CDR3 length: 13 residues. CDR1 is MNHEY, CDR2 SMNVEV, per germline (reference sequence). Trimming pared 4 bases from V and 1 base from J, leaving 7 bases between. This chain's CDR3 is CASSCGVNYGYTF. CDR3 in DNA: TGTGCCAGCAGTTGCGGGGTTAACTATGGCTACACCTTC.

As for this clonotype: One base away lies a much larger clone, so this may be a sequencing read error. V usage is TRBV12-3 or TRBV12-4 and J usage is TRBJ2-3; D not resolved. Trimming took 0 bases from V and 13 from J, leaving 14 bases between them. This CDR3 is 13 amino acids long. The CDR3 reads CASSLAQRGIEYF. The CDR3 nucleotides are TGTGCCAGCAGTTTAGCCCAGAGAGGCATTGAGTATTTT.

The chain is built from TRBV4-1 and TRBJ1-2; TRBD1 matches 7 bases. Looked up from germline, CDR1 is MGHRA and CDR2 is YSYEKL. Losses at the gene ends were 1 base for V and 2 bases for J; bases not matched to a gene: 4. CDR3 length: 15 amino acids. The CDR3 protein is CASSQATGSNYGYTF. Written as DNA, the CDR3 is TGCGCCAGCAGCCAAGCGACAGGGTCAAACTATGGCTACACCTTC.

This rearrangement joins TRBV9 to TRBJ2-3; D uncertain. V was trimmed by 3 bases and J by 6 bases, leaving 11 bases between them. Germline CDR1 is SGDLS and CDR2 is YYNGEE. CDR3 size: 13 residues. The CDR3 sequence is CASSGADGDTQYF. The CDR3 nucleotides are TGTGCCAGCAGCGGGGCGGACGGGGATACGCAGTATTTT.

The chain uses TRBV3-1 and TRBJ2-1; 8 bases are a match to TRBD2. TRBJ2-7 matches the DNA end more closely, so the J call is doubtful. The CDR3 covers 16 residues. Germline lookup yields CDR1 LGHDT and CDR2 YNNKEL (reference sequence). The CDR3 coding sequence is TGTGCCAGCAGACAGAGCGGGAGTGGTCTCTTCGGTGAGCAGTACTTC. Protein sequence: CASRQSGSGLFGEQYF.

The chain carries TRBV4-1 and TRBJ2-1; 10 bases agree with TRBD2. V was pared by 1 base and J by 9 bases, with 6 bases of the junction left unmatched. CDR3 length: 15 amino acids. Looked up from germline, CDR1 is MGHRA and CDR2 is YSYEKL. This CDR3 reads CASSQVSGGFSEQFF. The CDR3 DNA follows: TGCGCCAGCAGCCAAGTTAGCGGGGGGTTCAGTGAGCAGTTCTTC.

The J gene is TRBJ1-1, the V gene TRBV2; 7 bases are a match to TRBD1. Germline CDR1 and CDR2: SNHLY and FYNNEI. The J segment lost 8 bases and the V segment lost 8 bases, leaving 14 bases of the junction unmatched. The CDR3 has 14 amino acids. The CDR3 protein is CASCLTTGRGEAFF. The CDR3 coding sequence is TGTGCCAGCTGCCTAACGACAGGGAGAGGAGAAGCTTTCTTT.

This clonotype was observed a handful of times. This sequence may be a read error, since a much larger clone differs from it by one base. This rearrangement joins TRBV7-2 to TRBJ2-2; weak D call: TRBD2 (7 bases). This CDR3 spans 15 amino acids. Trimming took off 3 bases at V and 7 bases at J, with 15 bases between the two ends. Germline loops: CDR1 SGHTA, CDR2 FQGNSA. CDR3 region: CASSLGGQIDGELFF. The CDR3 nucleotides are TGTGCCAGCAGCTTGGGGGGGCAGATAGACGGGGAGCTGTTTTTT. The full variable domain, its missing parts supplied by reference TRBV7-2 and TRBJ2-2, is GAGVSQSPSNKVTEKGKDVELRCDPISGHTALYWYRQSLGQGLEFLIYFQGNSAPDKSGLPSDRFSAERTGGSVSTLTIQRTQQEDSAVYLCASSLGGQIDGELFFGEGSRLTVL.

This clonotype was counted many times. A much larger clone is a single base away; this may be a read error. The chain's CDR3 is CASSAPGTGFGLYGYTF. As DNA, the CDR3 is TGTGCCAGCAGCGCTCCCGGGACAGGATTCGGTCTCTATGGCTACACCTTC. The chain couples TRBV9 to TRBJ1-2; TRBD1 matches 8 bases. The CDR3 sequence is 17 residues long. CDR1 is SGDLS, CDR2 YYNGEE, per germline. Trimming took 3 bases from V and 4 from J; bases not matched to a gene: 14.

J is TRBJ2-1 and V is TRBV7-9; D is unresolved. The V end was cut by 3 bases, the J end by 5 bases, with 14 bases between. The CDR3 sequence is 15 residues long. CDR1 and CDR2 from the germline V gene are SEHNR and FQNEAQ (reference sequence). The CDR3 spells CASSFLAGENNEQFF. For the CDR3, the DNA is TGTGCCAGCAGCTTCCTGGCTGGCGAAAACAATGAGCAGTTCTTC.

The V and J genes are TRBV3-1 and TRBJ2-1; 11 positions agree with TRBD2. This CDR3 spans 19 amino acids. Germline V CDR1 and CDR2: LGHDT, YNNKEL (reference sequence). Germline trimming cut 1 base from V and 1 base from J; bases unmatched to any gene: 9. The CDR3 DNA sequence: TGTGCCAGCAGCCAAGGAGGTATAGCGGGAGGGGGGTCCTACAATGAGCAGTTCTTC. This encodes CASSQGGIAGGGSYNEQFF.

The CDR3 region is CASSLGLAGVPGELFF. Written as DNA, the CDR3 is TGTGCCAGCAGCTTAGGACTAGCGGGAGTCCCCGGGGAGCTGTTTTTT. V is TRBV9 and J is TRBJ2-2; 13 nucleotides agree with TRBD2. The CDR3 is 16 amino acids. Germline loops: CDR1 SGDLS, CDR2 YYNGEE. J was trimmed by 6 bases and V by 4 bases; bases with no gene match: 6.

The chain uses TRBV5-1 and TRBJ2-2; maybe TRBD2 (6 bases). The germline gives CDR1 SGHRS, CDR2 YFSETQ. V dropped 0 bases and J dropped 4 bases, with 16 bases sitting between them. This CDR3 is 17 amino acids long. The CDR3 DNA reads TGCGCCAGCAGCTTGGCCGGGGTTGGAGGGTCCACCGGGGAGCTGTTTTTT. Its translation is CASSLAGVGGSTGELFF.

This clonotype was detected only a few times. The chain carries TRBV21-1 and TRBJ2-5. TRBV21-1 is given as a pseudogene. The CDR3 has 14 amino acids. CDR3 residues: CASSKAGGHETQYF. CDR3 in DNA: TGTGCCAGCAGCAAAGCCGGCGGTCATGAGACCCAGTACTTC.

The chain has TRBV7-3 and TRBJ2-1; 8 bases are shared with TRBD1. Per the germline V gene, CDR1 is SGHTA and CDR2 is FQGTGA. The CDR3 sequence is 14 residues long. V shed 5 bases and J 9 bases; nucleotides not matched to a gene: 9. CDR3 region: CASSEQGGFGEQFF. CDR3 DNA sequence: TGTGCCAGCAGCGAACAGGGGGGATTTGGTGAGCAGTTCTTC.

V usage is TRBV20-1 and J usage is TRBJ2-1; a weak D match, TRBD2 (5 bases). CDR3 length: 16 amino acids. V was clipped by 6 bases and J by 0 bases, with 18 bases between them. Germline lookup yields CDR1 DFQATT and CDR2 SNEGSKA (reference sequence). CDR3 loop: CSATKVGAGSYNEQFF. The CDR3 DNA sequence: TGCAGTGCCACCAAAGTGGGAGCCGGCTCCTACAATGAGCAGTTCTTC.

This clonotype occurred a few times. V usage is TRBV7-9 and J usage is TRBJ2-1; D possibly corresponds to TRBD2 (6 bases). Trimming stripped 1 base from V and 7 bases from J, with 11 bases between. Looked up from germline, CDR1 is SEHNR and CDR2 is FQNEAQ (reference sequence). The CDR3 is 14 amino acids. The CDR3 sequence: CASSLGDSRNEQFF. CDR3 in DNA: TGTGCCAGCAGCTTAGGGGACTCTAGGAATGAGCAGTTCTTC.

The gene calls are TRBV7-2 and TRBJ1-2; D remains unclear. Germline lookup yields CDR1 SGHTA and CDR2 FQGNSA. Deletions cut 5 bases from V and 8 bases from J, with 12 bases between. The CDR3 totals 12 residues. Here the CDR3 DNA reads TGTGCCAGCAGCAAACGGGAGGGAGGCTACACCTTC. It codes for CASSKREGGYTF.

This clonotype was detected once. A read error may explain this, as a much larger clone is one base away. V usage is TRBV29-1 and J usage is TRBJ2-7; the D gene is possibly TRBD1 (6 bases). CDR1 and CDR2 from the germline V gene are SQVTM and ANQGSEA. CDR3 length: 14 residues. The V and J ends lost 4 bases and 10 bases respectively, with 23 bases between them. CDR3 sequence (DNA): TGCAGCGTTGGAGCGGCAGGGGACCTATGCGCCCAGTACTTC. Translating gives CSVGAAGDLCAQYF.

This clonotype was counted a single time. The rearrangement uses TRBV2 and TRBJ2-1, with D unresolved. Germline values: CDR1 SNHLY, CDR2 FYNNEI. V was cut by 10 bases and J by 0 bases, with 13 bases left in between. CDR3 length equals 14 residues. The CDR3 region is CATTGPSSYNEQFF. As DNA, the CDR3 is TGTGCCACCACGGGCCCGAGCTCCTACAATGAGCAGTTCTTC.

The CDR3 coding sequence is TGTGCCAGCATCCACGCGACTGGCTCTGGGGCCAACGTCCTGACTTTC. Its translation: CASIHATGSGANVLTF. The chain combines TRBV6-2 or TRBV6-3 with TRBJ2-6; no clear D gene. The ends were cut back, 7 bases at V and 0 bases at J, with 13 bases in the middle. Germline lookup yields CDR1 MNHEY and CDR2 SVGEGT. The CDR3 length is 16 residues.

This clonotype was seen repeatedly, ten times or more. This sequence joins TRBV5-1 and TRBJ2-5; D might be TRBD2 (6 bases). Germline V gene data show CDR1 as SGHRS and CDR2 as YFSETQ. V was clipped by 0 bases and J by 6 bases, with 12 bases between them. There are 14 residues in the CDR3. The CDR3 sequence is CASSLVSAGQTQYF. CDR3 coding DNA: TGCGCCAGCAGCTTGGTGTCGGCGGGGCAGACCCAGTACTTC.

The sample holds a few counts of this clonotype. V and J are TRBV5-6 and TRBJ2-1; no clear D. Trimming took 0 bases from V and 7 from J, leaving 11 bases between them. CDR1 and CDR2 from the germline V gene are SGHDT and YYEEEE. The CDR3 runs to 14 residues. CDR3 amino acids: CASSLGRTGNEQFF. The CDR3 DNA is TGTGCCAGCAGCTTGGGCCGCACCGGGAATGAGCAGTTCTTC. The entire variable domain, with the rest obtained from reference TRBV5-6 and TRBJ2-1, is as follows: DAGVTQSPTHLIKTRGQQVTLRCSPKSGHDTVSWYQQALGQGPQFIFQYYEEEERQRGNFPDRFSGHQFPNYSSELNVNALLLGDSALYLCASSLGRTGNEQFFGPGTRLTVL.

In this sample, this clonotype turned up a few times. J is TRBJ2-5 and V is TRBV5-1; D is perhaps TRBD1 (6 bases). The CDR3 spans 14 residues. Trimming shortened V by 1 base and J by 2 bases, and 9 bases separated the two germline ends. The germline V gene encodes CDR1 SGHRS and CDR2 YFSETQ. The CDR3 DNA reads as TGCGCCAGCAGCTTGCTGGACAGACAAGAGACCCAGTACTTC. Residues: CASSLLDRQETQYF.

The chain has TRBV3-1 and TRBJ2-1; TRBD2 agrees at 12 bases. There are 17 residues in the CDR3. Germline V gives CDR1 LGHDT, CDR2 YNNKEL (reference sequence). V shed 5 bases and J 13 bases; nucleotides not matched to a gene: 18. The CDR3 sequence: CASSASSGRAGGETQFF. CDR3 nucleotides: TGTGCCAGCAGCGCTTCTAGCGGGAGGGCCGGCGGGGAGACCCAGTTCTTC.

This rearrangement joins TRBV27 to TRBJ2-5, with a possible D match to TRBD1 (6 bases). The J call may be in error: the DNA end matches TRBJ2-7 better. Germline CDR1 reads MNHEY; CDR2 reads SMNVEV (reference sequence). This CDR3 comprises 13 residues. Here the CDR3 reads CASSVSGVAEQYF. In DNA, the CDR3 is TGTGCCAGCAGTGTTTCAGGGGTAGCCGAGCAGTACTTC.